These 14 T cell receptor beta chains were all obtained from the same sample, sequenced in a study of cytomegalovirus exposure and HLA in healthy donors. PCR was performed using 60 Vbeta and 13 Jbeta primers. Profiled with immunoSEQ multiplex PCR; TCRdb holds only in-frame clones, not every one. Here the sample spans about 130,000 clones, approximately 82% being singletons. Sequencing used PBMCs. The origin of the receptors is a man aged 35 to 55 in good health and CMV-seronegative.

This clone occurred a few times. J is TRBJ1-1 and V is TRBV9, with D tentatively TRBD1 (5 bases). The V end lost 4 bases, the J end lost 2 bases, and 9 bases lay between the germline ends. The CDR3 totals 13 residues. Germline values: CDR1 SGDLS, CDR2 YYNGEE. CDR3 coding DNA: TGTGCCAGCAGCTTTACAGGTAACACTGAAGCTTTCTTT. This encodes CASSFTGNTEAFF.

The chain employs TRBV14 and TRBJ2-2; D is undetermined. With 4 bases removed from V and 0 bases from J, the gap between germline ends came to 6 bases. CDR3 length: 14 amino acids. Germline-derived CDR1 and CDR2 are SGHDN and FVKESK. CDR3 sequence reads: CASSPHANTGELFF. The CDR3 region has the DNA TGTGCCAGCAGCCCACATGCGAACACCGGGGAGCTGTTTTTT.

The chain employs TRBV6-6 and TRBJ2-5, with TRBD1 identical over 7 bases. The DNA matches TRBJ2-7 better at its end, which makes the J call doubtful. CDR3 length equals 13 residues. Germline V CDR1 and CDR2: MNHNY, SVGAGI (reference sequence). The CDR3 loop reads CASSDRVHYEQYF. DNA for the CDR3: TGTGCCAGCAGCGACAGGGTCCACTACGAGCAGTACTTC.

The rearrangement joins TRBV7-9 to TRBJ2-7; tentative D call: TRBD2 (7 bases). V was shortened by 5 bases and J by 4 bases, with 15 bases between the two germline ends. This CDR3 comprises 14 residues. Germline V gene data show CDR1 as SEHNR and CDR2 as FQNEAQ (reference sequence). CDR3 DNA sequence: TGTGCCAGCAGCCCACAGGGAGGGGAATACGAGCAGTACTTC. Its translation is CASSPQGGEYEQYF.

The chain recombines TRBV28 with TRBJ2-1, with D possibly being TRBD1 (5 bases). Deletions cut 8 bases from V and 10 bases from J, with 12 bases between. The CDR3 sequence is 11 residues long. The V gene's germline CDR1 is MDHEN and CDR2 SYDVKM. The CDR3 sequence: CASGPGSEQFF. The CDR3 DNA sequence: TGTGCCAGCGGACCAGGGTCGGAGCAGTTCTTC.

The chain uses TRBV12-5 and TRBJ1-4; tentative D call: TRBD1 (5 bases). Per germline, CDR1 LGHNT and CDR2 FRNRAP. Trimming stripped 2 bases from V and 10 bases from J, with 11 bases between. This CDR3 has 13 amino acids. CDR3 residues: CASGLYPGGKLFF. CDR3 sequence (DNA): TGTGCTAGTGGTTTGTACCCGGGGGGAAAACTGTTTTTT.

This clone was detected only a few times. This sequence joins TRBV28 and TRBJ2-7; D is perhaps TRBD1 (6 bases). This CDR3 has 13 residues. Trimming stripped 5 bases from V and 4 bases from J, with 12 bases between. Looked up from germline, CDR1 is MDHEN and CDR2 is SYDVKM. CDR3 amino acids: CASSPRTAYEQYF. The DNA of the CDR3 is TGTGCCAGCAGTCCCAGGACAGCTTACGAGCAGTACTTC.

CDR3 in amino acids: CSVGEAGGPQYF. Written as DNA, the CDR3 is TGCAGCGTTGGGGAGGCGGGGGGGCCCCAGTACTTC. The V call is TRBV29-1, the J call TRBJ2-5, with 9 bases aligning to TRBD2. Trimming took 4 bases from V and 9 from J; bases not matched to a gene: 6. The CDR3 loop spans 12 amino acids. Germline assignment: CDR1 SQVTM and CDR2 ANQGSEA. The full variable domain, with the rest looked up from reference TRBV29-1 and TRBJ2-5, is SAVISQKPSRDICQRGTSLTIQCQVDSQVTMMFWYRQQPGQSLTLIATANQGSEATYESGFVIDKFPISRPNLTFSTLTVSNMSPEDSSIYLCSVGEAGGPQYFGPGTRLLVL.

The CDR3 DNA reads as TGTGCCAGCAGTTTAACAGGGAACACCGGGGAGCTGTTTTTT. This sequence encodes CASSLTGNTGELFF. The chain links TRBV28 to TRBJ2-2, with D tentatively TRBD1 (5 bases). The CDR3 is 14 residues long. The germline V gene encodes CDR1 MDHEN and CDR2 SYDVKM. Trimming shortened V by 2 bases and J by 1 base, and 5 bases separated the two germline ends.

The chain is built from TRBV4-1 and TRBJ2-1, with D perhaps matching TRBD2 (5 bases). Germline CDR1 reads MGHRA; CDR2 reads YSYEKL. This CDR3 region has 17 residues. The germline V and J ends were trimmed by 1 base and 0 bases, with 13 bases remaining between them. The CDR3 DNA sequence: TGCGCCAGCAGCCAAGGCCGGACTCTCAGCTCCTACAATGAGCAGTTCTTC. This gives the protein CASSQGRTLSSYNEQFF.

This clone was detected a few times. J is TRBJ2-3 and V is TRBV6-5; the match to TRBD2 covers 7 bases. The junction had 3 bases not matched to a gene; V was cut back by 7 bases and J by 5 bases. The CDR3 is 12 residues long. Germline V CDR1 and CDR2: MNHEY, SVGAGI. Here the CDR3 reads CASTPGGDTQYF. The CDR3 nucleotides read TGTGCCAGCACCCCGGGAGGAGATACGCAGTATTTT.

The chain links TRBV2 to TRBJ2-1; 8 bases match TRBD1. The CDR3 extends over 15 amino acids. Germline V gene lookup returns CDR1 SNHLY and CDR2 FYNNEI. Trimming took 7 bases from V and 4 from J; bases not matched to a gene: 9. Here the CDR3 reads CASITGDRRYNEQFF. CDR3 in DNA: TGTGCCAGCATTACGGGGGACAGGAGGTACAATGAGCAGTTCTTC.

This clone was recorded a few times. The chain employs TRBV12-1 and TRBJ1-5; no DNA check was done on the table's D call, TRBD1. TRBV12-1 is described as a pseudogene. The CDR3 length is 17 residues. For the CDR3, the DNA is TGTGCCAGCAGCTTCGACAGCAGGGGGCATCACAATCAGCCCCAGCATTTT. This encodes CASSFDSRGHHNQPQHF.

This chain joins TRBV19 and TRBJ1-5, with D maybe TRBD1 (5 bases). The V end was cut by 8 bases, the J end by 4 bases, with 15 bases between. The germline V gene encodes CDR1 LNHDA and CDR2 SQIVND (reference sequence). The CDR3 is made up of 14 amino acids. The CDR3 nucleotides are TGTGCCAGTGGGGAGGGGTTAGAGAATCAGCCCCAGCATTTT. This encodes CASGEGLENQPQHF.